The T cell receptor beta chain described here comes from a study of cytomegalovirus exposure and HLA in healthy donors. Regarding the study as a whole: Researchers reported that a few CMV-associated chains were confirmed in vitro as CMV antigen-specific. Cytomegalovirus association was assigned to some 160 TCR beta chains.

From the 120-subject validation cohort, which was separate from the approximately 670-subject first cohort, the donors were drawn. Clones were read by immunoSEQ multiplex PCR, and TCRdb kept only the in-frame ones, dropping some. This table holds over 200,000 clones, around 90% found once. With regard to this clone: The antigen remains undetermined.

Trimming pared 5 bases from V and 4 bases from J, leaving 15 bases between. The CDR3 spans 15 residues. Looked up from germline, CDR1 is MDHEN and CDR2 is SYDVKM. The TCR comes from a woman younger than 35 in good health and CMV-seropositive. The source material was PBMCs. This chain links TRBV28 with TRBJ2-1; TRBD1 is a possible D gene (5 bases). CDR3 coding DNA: TGTGCCAGCAGTCTTGACAGTGCTACTTACAATGAGCAGTTCTTC. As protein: CASSLDSATYNEQFF. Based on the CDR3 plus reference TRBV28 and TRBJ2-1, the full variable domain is DVKVTQSSRYLVKRTGEKVFLECVQDMDHENMFWYRQDPGLGLRLIYFSYDVKMKEKGDIPEGYSVSREKKERFSLILESASTNQTSMYLCASSLDSATYNEQFFGPGTRLTVL.